This entry features one T cell receptor beta chain sequence. Its antigen remains unidentified. The record originates from a study of T cells in localized non-small cell lung cancer. Overall study findings and caveats: Uninvolved adjacent lung showed the highest T cell clonality, exceeding tumor. In adjacent lung, a median roughly 58 of the top 100 tumor clones were found. Longer overall survival accompanied higher blood T cell density.

Sequenced by immunoSEQ multiplex PCR; TCRdb stores in-frame clones only, minus some. The sample contains about 25,000 clones, about 86% of which appear only once. This CDR3 spans 16 amino acids. The receptor's source is a female donor aged 60 or older with stage I lung adenocarcinoma. The sample was peripheral blood, taken before any cancer treatment. V and J are TRBV21-1 and TRBJ2-3; the D call TRBD2 from the table was never checked on the DNA. TRBV21-1 is shown as a pseudogene. For the CDR3, the DNA is TGTGCCAGCAGCAGGTTCGCTTGCCGGAGCACAGATACGCAGTATTTT. Protein product: CASSRFACRSTDTQYF.